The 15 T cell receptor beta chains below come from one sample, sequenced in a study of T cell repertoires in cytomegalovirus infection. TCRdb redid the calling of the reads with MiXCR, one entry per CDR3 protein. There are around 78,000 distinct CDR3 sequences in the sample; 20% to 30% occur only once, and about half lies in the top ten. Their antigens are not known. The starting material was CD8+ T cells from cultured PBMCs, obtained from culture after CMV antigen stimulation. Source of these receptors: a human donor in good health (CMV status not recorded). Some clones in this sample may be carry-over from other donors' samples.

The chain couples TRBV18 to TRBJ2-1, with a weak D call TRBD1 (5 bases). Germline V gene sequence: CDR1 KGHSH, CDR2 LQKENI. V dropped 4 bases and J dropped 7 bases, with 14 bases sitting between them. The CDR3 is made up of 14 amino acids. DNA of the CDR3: TGTGCCAGCTCACTCAACACAGGCGGTAATGAGCAGTTCTTC. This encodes CASSLNTGGNEQFF.

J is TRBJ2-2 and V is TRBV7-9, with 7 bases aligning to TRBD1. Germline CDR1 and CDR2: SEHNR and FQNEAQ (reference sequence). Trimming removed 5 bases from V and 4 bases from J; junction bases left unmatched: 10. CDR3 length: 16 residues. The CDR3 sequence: CASSPRQGTSTGELFF. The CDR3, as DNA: TGTGCCAGCAGCCCCCGACAGGGTACAAGCACCGGGGAGCTGTTTTTT.

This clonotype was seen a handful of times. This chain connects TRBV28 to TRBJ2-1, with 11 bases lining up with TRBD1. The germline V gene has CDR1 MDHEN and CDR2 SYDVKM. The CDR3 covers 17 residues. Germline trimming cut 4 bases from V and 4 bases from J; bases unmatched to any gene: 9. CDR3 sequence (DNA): TGTGCCAGCAGTTCCAGGACAGGGGGCGATCGGTACAATGAGCAGTTCTTC. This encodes CASSSRTGGDRYNEQFF.

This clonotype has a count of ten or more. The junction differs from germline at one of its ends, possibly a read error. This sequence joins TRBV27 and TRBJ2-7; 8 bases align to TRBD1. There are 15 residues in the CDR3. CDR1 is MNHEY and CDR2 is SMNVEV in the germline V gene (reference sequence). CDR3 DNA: TGTGCCAGCAGTCTATCGGGACAGGCGACCTACGAGCAGTACTTC. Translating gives CASSLSGQATYEQYF.

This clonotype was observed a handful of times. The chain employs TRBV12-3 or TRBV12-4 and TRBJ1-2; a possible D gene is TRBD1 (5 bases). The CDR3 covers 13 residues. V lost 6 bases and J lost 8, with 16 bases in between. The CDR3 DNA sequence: TGTGCCAGCAGCCTGACAGCAAACGTAGGCTACACCTTC. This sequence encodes CASSLTANVGYTF.

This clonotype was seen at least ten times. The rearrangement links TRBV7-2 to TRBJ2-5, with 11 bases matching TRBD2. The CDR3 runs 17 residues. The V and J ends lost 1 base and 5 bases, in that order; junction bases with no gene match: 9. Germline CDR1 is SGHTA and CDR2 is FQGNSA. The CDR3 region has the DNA TGTGCCAGCAGCTTAGGCCGGGGACTAGCGGCCGCGGAGACCCAGTACTTC. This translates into CASSLGRGLAAAETQYF.

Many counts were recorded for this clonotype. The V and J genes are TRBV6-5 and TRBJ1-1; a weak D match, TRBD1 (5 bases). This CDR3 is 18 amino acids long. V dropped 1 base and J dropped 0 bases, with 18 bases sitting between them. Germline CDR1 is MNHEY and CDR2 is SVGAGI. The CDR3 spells CASSYFSMASGLNTEAFF. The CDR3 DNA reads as TGTGCCAGCAGTTACTTTTCTATGGCTTCGGGACTGAACACTGAAGCTTTCTTT.

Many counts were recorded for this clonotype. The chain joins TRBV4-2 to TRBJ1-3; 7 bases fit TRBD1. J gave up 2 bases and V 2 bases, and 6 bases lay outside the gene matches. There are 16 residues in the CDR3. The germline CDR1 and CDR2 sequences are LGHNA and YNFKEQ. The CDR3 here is CASSQNTGTAGNTIYF. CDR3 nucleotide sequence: TGTGCCAGCAGCCAAAATACCGGGACAGCTGGAAACACCATATATTTT.

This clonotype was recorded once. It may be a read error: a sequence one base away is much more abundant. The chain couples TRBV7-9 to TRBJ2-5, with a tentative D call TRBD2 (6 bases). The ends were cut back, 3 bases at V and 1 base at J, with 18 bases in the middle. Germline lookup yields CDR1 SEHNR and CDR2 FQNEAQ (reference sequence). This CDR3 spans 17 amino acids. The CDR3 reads CASSFPSSMGGQETQYF. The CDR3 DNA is TGTGCCAGCAGCTTCCCATCTTCGATGGGGGGCCAAGAGACCCAGTACTTC.

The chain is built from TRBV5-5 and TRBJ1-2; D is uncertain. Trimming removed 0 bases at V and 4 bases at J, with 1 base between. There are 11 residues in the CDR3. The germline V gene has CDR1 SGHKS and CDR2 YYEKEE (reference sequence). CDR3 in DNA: TGTGCCAGCAGCTTGGCCTATGGCTACACCTTC. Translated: CASSLAYGYTF. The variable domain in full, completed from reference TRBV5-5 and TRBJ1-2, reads DAGVTQSPTHLIKTRGQQVTLRCSPISGHKSVSWYQQVLGQGPQFIFQYYEKEERGRGNFPDRFSARQFPNYSSELNVNALLLGDSALYLCASSLAYGYTFGSGTRLTVV.

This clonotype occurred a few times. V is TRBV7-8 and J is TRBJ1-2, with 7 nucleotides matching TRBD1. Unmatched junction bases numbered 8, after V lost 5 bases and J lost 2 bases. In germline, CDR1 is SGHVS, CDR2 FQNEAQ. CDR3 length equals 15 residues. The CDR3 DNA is TGTGCCAGCAGCCCCGACAGGGTTGCCAACTATGGCTACACCTTC. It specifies CASSPDRVANYGYTF.

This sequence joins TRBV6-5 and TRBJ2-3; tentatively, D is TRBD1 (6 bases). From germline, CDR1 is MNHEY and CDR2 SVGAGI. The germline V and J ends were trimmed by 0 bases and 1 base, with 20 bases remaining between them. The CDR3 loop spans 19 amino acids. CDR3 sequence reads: CASSYSETTWDIGTDTQYF. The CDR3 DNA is TGTGCCAGCAGTTACTCGGAAACAACCTGGGACATAGGCACAGATACGCAGTATTTT.

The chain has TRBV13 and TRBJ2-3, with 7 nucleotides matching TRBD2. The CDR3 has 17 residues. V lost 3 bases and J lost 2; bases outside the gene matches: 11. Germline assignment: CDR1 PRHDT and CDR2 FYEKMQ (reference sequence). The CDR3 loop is CASSFLNLAGDTDTQYF. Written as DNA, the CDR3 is TGTGCCAGCAGCTTCTTGAATCTGGCGGGAGACACAGATACGCAGTATTTT.

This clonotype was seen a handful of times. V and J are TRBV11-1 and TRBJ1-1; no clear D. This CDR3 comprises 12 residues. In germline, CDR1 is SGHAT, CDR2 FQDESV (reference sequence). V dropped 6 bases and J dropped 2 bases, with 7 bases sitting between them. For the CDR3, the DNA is TGTGCCAGCAGACCCGCCAACACTGAAGCTTTCTTT. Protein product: CASRPANTEAFF.

The CDR3 region is CASSLQVASSYEQYF. The CDR3 nucleotides are TGTGCCAGCAGTTTACAGGTCGCTAGCTCCTACGAGCAGTACTTC. The V gene is TRBV27, the J gene TRBJ2-7, with D hard to call. V lost 2 bases to trimming and J lost 0 bases, with 11 bases between them. The CDR3 spans 15 residues. In germline, CDR1 is MNHEY, CDR2 SMNVEV (reference sequence).